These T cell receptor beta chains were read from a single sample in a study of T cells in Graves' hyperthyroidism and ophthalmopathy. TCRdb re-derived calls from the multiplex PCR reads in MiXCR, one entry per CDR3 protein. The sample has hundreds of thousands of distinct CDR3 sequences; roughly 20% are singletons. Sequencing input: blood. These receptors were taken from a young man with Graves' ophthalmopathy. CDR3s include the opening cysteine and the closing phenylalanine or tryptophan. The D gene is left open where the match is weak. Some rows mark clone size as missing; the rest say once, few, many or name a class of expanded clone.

cdr3_aa: CASSYWGFGNTEAFF
cdr3_nt: TGTGCCAGCAGTTATTGGGGATTCGGGAACACTGAAGCTTTCTTT
v_call: TRBV6-1
d_call: -
j_call: TRBJ1-1
clone_size: -

cdr3_aa: CASSQEWGKSTGELFF
cdr3_nt: TGCGCCAGCAGCCAAGAGTGGGGGAAGAGCACCGGGGAGCTGTTTTTT
v_call: TRBV4-1
d_call: -
j_call: TRBJ2-2
clone_size: -

cdr3_aa: CASSLRTGPFGNTIYF
cdr3_nt: TGTGCCAGCAGCCTCAGGACAGGGCCTTTTGGAAACACCATATATTTT
v_call: TRBV11-2
d_call: TRBD1
j_call: TRBJ1-3
clone_size: many

cdr3_aa: CASTRTVNTGELFF
cdr3_nt: TGTGCCAGCACTCGGACAGTGAACACCGGGGAGCTGTTTTTT
v_call: TRBV12-3/TRBV12-4
d_call: -
j_call: TRBJ2-2
clone_size: -

cdr3_aa: CASSTDLSNQPQHF
cdr3_nt: TGTGCCAGTAGTACCGACCTCAGCAATCAGCCCCAGCATTTT
v_call: TRBV19
d_call: -
j_call: TRBJ1-5
clone_size: -

cdr3_aa: CASSGQTEIDTEAFF
cdr3_nt: TGTGCCAGCAGTGGACAGACAGAAATAGACACTGAAGCTTTCTTT
v_call: TRBV27
d_call: -
j_call: TRBJ1-1
clone_size: -

cdr3_aa: CSAYLAGGPYQETQYF
cdr3_nt: TGCAGTGCTTATCTAGCGGGAGGGCCGTACCAAGAGACCCAGTACTTC
v_call: TRBV20-1
d_call: TRBD2
j_call: TRBJ2-5
clone_size: few

cdr3_aa: CASSPQVINTDTQYF
cdr3_nt: TGTGCCAGCAGTCCTCAGGTTATAAACACAGATACGCAGTATTTT
v_call: TRBV6-1
d_call: -
j_call: TRBJ2-3
clone_size: -

cdr3_aa: CASNPGGGPSEQFF
cdr3_nt: TGTGCCAGCAACCCTGGGGGTGGCCCCAGTGAGCAGTTCTTC
v_call: TRBV11-2
d_call: -
j_call: TRBJ2-1
clone_size: many

cdr3_aa: CATSRRSGRGGVYNEQFF
cdr3_nt: TGTGCCACCAGCCGCCGGAGCGGGAGGGGAGGGGTCTACAATGAGCAGTTCTTC
v_call: TRBV24-1
d_call: TRBD2
j_call: TRBJ2-1
clone_size: -

cdr3_aa: CASTPIALAGDNEQFF
cdr3_nt: TGTGCCAGCACCCCAATAGCCCTAGCGGGAGACAATGAGCAGTTCTTC
v_call: TRBV2
d_call: TRBD2
j_call: TRBJ2-1
clone_size: -

cdr3_aa: CASSLAMGWRGSTEAFF
cdr3_nt: TGTGCCAGCAGCTTAGCGATGGGTTGGCGGGGCAGCACTGAAGCTTTCTTT
v_call: TRBV7-2
d_call: -
j_call: TRBJ1-1
clone_size: many

cdr3_aa: CSVERAPGTQYF
cdr3_nt: TGCAGCGTTGAGCGGGCCCCCGGGACGCAGTATTTT
v_call: TRBV29-1
d_call: -
j_call: TRBJ2-3
clone_size: -

cdr3_aa: CASSFKRQETQYF
cdr3_nt: TGTGCCAGCAGTTTCAAACGGCAAGAGACCCAGTACTTC
v_call: TRBV12-3/TRBV12-4
d_call: -
j_call: TRBJ2-5
clone_size: many

cdr3_aa: CAWTSQMHEKLFF
cdr3_nt: TGTGCCTGGACGTCTCAGATGCATGAAAAACTGTTTTTT
v_call: TRBV30
d_call: -
j_call: TRBJ1-4
clone_size: -

cdr3_aa: CASSSWGENSPLHF
cdr3_nt: TGTGCCAGTAGTTCATGGGGAGAAAATTCACCCCTCCACTTT
v_call: TRBV19
d_call: -
j_call: TRBJ1-6
clone_size: few

cdr3_aa: CASRTGESNQPQHF
cdr3_nt: TGTGCCAGCAGGACAGGGGAGAGCAATCAGCCCCAGCATTTT
v_call: TRBV27
d_call: TRBD1
j_call: TRBJ1-5
clone_size: -